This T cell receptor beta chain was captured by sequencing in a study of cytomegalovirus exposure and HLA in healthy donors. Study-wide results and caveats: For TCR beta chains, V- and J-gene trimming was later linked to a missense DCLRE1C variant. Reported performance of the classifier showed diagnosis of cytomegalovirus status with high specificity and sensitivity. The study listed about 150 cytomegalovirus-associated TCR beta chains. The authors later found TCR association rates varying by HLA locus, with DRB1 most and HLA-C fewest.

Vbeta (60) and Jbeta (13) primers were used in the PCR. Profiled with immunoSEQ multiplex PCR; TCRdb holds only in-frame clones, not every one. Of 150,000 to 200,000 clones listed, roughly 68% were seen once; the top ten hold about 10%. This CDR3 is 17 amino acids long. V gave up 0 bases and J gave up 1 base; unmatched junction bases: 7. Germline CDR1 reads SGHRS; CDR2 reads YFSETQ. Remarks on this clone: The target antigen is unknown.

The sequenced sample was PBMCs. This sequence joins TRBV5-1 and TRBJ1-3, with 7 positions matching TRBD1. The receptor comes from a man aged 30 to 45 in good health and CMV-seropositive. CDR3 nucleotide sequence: TGCGCCAGCAGCTTGGCGACAGGGAGACTATCTGGAAACACCATATATTTT. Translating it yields CASSLATGRLSGNTIYF.